This T cell receptor beta chain was sequenced in a study of T-cell reconstitution after alpha-beta-depleted transplantation in children. J lost 5 bases, V lost 7 bases, and 12 bases had no gene match. Germline lookup yields CDR1 MNHNS and CDR2 SASEGT. CDR3 length: 16 residues. This clonotype was picked up a small number of times. Preparation of the TCRbeta library was carried out with unique molecular identifiers. TCRdb re-called the PCR reads with MiXCR, one entry per CDR3 protein. Counted here are some 530,000 distinct CDR3 sequences, around 13% occurring once; the ten biggest clones make up around 5.8%.

This sample comprised PBMCs from the stem cell graft donor, obtained from the stem cell graft. The chain couples TRBV6-1 to TRBJ2-5; 11 bases fit TRBD2. This receptor was identified in a human donor who donated a stem cell graft to a child with combined immunodeficiency. In nucleotides, the CDR3 is TGTGCCAGCAAGGGCGGTAGCGGGAGGGCCTCGGAGACCCAGTACTTC. It codes for CASKGGSGRASETQYF.